This record concerns one TCR beta chain sequence. The antigen it binds to is not known. No much larger clonotype is one base removed from it; base qualities were not supplied. CDR1 and CDR2 are read off the germline V gene (reference sequence) as GTSNPN and SVGIG. Clipping removes 3 bases from V and 2 bases from J, with 12 as the unmatched junction base count. The cysteine opens and the phenylalanine closes a CDR3 of 16 amino acids. Here the CDR3 DNA is all that survives: 48 bases in frame from base 1. These data are taken from a study of T cell changes during pregnancy in multiple sclerosis (dated by TCRdb to the late 2010s). Background for the entire study: The study examined how the T cell repertoire changed over the course of pregnancy in women with multiple sclerosis.

Libraries were made using the immunoSEQ multiplex PCR assay. The table was pulled from immuneACCESS by TCRdb, which kept in-frame rearrangements only. Such tables lose some clones; where checked, under half of the loss comes from unresolved V genes, and the rest has no known cause. The sample contains about 60,000 clones, roughly 87% of them found a single time. The ten top clones hold around 2.1% of the sample. This sequence was found in a female donor in good health, enrolled as a control in a pregnancy study. The sequences come from peripheral blood, collected in the second trimester of pregnancy. This chain is built from TRBV30 and TRBJ2-7, and TRBD1 matches 8 of the central bases. The CDR3 amino acid sequence is: CAWRKGLGQGTYEQYF. The sequenced DNA is TGTGCCTGGAGAAAGGGGTTAGGACAGGGTACCTACGAGCAGTACTTC.